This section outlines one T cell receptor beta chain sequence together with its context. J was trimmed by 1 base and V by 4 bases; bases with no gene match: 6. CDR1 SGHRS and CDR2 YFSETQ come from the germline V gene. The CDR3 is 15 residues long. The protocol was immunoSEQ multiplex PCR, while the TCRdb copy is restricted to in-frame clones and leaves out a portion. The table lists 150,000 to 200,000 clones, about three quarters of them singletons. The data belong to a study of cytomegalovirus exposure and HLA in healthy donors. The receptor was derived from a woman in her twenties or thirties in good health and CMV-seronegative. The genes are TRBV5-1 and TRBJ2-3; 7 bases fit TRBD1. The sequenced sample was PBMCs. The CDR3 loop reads CASSSPDRGTDTQYF. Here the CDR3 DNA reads TGCGCCAGCAGCAGTCCCGACAGGGGCACAGATACGCAGTATTTT.